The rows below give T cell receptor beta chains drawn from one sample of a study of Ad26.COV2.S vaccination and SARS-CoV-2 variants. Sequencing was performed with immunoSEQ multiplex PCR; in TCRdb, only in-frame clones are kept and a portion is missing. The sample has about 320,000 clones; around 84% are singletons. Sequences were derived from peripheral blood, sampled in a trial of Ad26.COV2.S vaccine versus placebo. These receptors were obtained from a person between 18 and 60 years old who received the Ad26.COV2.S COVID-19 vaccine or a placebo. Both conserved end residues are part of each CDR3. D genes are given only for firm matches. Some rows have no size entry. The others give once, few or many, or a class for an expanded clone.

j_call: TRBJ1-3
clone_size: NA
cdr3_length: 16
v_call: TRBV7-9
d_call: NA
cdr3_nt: TGTGCCAGCAGCTACTCTCGCGCGGCCTCTGGAAACACCATATATTTT
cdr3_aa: CASSYSRAASGNTIYF

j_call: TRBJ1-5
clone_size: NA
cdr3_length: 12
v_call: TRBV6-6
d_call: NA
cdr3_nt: TGTGCCAGCAGCCCTATTAATCAGCCCCAGCATTTT
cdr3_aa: CASSPINQPQHF

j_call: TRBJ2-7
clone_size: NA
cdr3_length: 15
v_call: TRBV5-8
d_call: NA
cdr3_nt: TGTGCCAGCAGCCGACCGAGACAGGCGACCTACGAGCAGTACTTC
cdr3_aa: CASSRPRQATYEQYF

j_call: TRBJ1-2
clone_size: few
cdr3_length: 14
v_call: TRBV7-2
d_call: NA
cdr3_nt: TGTGCCAGCAGCTCCCCTGGACTGAACTATGGCTACACCTTC
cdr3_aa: CASSSPGLNYGYTF

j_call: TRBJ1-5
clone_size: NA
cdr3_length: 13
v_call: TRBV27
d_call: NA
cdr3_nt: TGTGCCAGCAGTTCCAGGGTTACTCAGCCCCAGCATTTT
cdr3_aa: CASSSRVTQPQHF

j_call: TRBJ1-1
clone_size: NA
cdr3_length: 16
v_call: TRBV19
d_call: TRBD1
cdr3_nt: TGTGCCAGTAGTGCCCGGGACAGGGGGCGAAACACTGAAGCTTTCTTT
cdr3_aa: CASSARDRGRNTEAFF

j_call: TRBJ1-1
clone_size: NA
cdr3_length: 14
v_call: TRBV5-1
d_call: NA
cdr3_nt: TGCGCCAGCAGTAAAAGGGAACGGAACACTGAAGCTTTCTTT
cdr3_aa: CASSKRERNTEAFF

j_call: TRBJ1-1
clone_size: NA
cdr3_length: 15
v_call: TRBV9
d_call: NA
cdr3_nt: TGTGCCAGCAGCGTAGTAGGCAGTTCTTACACTGAAGCTTTCTTT
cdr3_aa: CASSVVGSSYTEAFF

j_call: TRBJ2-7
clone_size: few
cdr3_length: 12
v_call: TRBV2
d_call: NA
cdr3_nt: TGTGCCAGCAGTTTAGCCTCCTACGAGCAGTACTTC
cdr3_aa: CASSLASYEQYF

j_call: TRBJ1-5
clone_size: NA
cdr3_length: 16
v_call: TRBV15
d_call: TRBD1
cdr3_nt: TGTGCCACCAGCAGGGGGGACAGGGGCAACAATCAGCCCCAGCATTTT
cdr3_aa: CATSRGDRGNNQPQHF

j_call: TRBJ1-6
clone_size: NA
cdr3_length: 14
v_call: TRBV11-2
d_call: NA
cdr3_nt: TGTGCCAGCAGCCATCAGGGGAAGAGTTCACCCCTCCACTTT
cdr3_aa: CASSHQGKSSPLHF

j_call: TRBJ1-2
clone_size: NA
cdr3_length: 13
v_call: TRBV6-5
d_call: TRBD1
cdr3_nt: TGTGCCAGTTTAAAGACAGGGGCTAATGGCTACACCTTC
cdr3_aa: CASLKTGANGYTF

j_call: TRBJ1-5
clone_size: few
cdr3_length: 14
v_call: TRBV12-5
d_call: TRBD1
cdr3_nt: TGTGCTAGTGGTTTAGACAGGGGAAATCAGCCCCAGCATTTT
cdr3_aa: CASGLDRGNQPQHF

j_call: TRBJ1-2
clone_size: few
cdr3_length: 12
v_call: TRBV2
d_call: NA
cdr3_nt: TGTGCCAGCCTTCCAGGGGCGGGTGGCTACACCTTC
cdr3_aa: CASLPGAGGYTF

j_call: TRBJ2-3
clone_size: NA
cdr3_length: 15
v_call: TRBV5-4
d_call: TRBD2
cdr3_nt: TGTGCCAGCAGCCAGACTAGCGGGGGGGTAGATACGCAGTATTTT
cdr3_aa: CASSQTSGGVDTQYF

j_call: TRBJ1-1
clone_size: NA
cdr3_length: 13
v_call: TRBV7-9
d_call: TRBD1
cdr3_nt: TGTGCCAGCAGCTTCAGACAGGGAACTGAAGCTTTCTTT
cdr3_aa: CASSFRQGTEAFF

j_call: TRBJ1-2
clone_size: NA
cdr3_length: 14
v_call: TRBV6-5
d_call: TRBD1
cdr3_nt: TGTGCCAGCAGGGGCGACAGGGCTAACTATGGCTACACCTTC
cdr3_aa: CASRGDRANYGYTF

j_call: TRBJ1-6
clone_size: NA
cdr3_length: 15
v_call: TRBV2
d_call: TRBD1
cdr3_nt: TGTGCCAGCAGACCCGGGACAGGGGGAAATTCACCCCTCCACTTT
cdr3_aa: CASRPGTGGNSPLHF

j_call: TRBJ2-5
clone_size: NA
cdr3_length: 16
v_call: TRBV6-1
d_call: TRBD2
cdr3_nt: TGTGCCAGCAGTGAAGCGCGGGAGGGGCCCACAGAGACCCAGTACTTC
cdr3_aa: CASSEAREGPTETQYF

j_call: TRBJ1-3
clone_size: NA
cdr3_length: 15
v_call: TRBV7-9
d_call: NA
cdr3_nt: TGTGCCAGCAGCTTAGAGTGGGGACCTGGAAACACCATATATTTT
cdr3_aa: CASSLEWGPGNTIYF

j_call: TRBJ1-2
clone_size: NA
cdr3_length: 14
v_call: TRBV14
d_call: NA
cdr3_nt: TGTGCCAGCAGCCAAGCAGGGACCTCCTATGGCTACACCTTC
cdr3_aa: CASSQAGTSYGYTF

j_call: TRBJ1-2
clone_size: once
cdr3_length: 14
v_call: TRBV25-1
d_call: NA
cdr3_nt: TGTGCCAGCAGTGAACTGGATCCTAACTATGGCTACACCTTC
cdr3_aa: CASSELDPNYGYTF

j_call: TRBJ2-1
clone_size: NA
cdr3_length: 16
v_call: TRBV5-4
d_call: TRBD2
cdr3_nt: TGTGCCAGCAGCTTATTCCGGGGGGGTAAGGACAATGAGCAGTTCTTC
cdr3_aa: CASSLFRGGKDNEQFF

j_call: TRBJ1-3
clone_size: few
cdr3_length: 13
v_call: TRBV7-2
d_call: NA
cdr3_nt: TGTGCCAGCAGCTTAGGACAGGGAAACACCATATATTTT
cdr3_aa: CASSLGQGNTIYF

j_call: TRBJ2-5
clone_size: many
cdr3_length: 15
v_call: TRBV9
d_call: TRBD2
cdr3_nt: TGTGCCAGCAGTCCGCAGACTAGCAGCGTGAAGACCCAGTACTTC
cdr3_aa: CASSPQTSSVKTQYF

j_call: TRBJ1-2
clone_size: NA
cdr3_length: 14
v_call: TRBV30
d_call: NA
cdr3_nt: TGTGCCTGGAGTACAGGGAAACCAAGTGATGGCTACACCTTC
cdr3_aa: CAWSTGKPSDGYTF

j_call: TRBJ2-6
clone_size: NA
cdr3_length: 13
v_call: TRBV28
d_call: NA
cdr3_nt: TGTGCCAGCAGTTACCCTGGGGCCAACGTCCTGACTTTC
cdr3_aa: CASSYPGANVLTF

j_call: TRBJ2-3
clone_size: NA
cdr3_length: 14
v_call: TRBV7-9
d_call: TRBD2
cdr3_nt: TGTGCCAGCAGCAAGCGGGGTAGCACAGATACGCAGTATTTT
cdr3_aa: CASSKRGSTDTQYF

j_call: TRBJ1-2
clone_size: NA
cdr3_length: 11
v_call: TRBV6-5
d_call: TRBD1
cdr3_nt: TGTGCCAGCACTGGGACAGGGAGTGTGGTATTC
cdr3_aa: CASTGTGSVVF

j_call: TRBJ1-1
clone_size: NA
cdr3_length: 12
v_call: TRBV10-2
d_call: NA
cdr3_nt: TGCGCCAGCGGAGGGGGAGGGATTGGGGCTTTCTTT
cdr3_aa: CASGGGGIGAFF

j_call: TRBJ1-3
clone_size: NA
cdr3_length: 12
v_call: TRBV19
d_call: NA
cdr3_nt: TGTGCCGGAACGGACCGCGGAAACACCATATATTTT
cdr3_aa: CAGTDRGNTIYF

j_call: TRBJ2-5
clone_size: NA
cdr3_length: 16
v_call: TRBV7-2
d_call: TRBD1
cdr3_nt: TGTGCCAGCAGCCGGTTCGGACAGGGGGCATCAGAGACCCAGTACTTC
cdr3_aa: CASSRFGQGASETQYF

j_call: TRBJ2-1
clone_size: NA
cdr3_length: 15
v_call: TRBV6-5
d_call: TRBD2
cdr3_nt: TGTGCCAGCAGTTACTCAAGACTAGCGGGGGATAGGCAGTTCTTC
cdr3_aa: CASSYSRLAGDRQFF

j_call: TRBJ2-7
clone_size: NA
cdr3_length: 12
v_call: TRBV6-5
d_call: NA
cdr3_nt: TGTGCCATCGGTCCGGGGCAGTACGAGCAGTACTTC
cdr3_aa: CAIGPGQYEQYF

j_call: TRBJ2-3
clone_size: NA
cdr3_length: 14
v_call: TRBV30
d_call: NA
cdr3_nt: TGTGCCTGGAGTGAATCCAGACTCACAGATACGCAGTATTTT
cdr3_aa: CAWSESRLTDTQYF

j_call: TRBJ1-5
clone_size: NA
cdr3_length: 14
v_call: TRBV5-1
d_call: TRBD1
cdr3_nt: TGCGCCAGCAGCTTCCGGACAGGGCCTCAGCCCCAGCATTTT
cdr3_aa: CASSFRTGPQPQHF

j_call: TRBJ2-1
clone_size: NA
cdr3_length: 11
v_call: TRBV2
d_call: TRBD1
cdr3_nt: TGTGCCAGCAGTGCGGACAGGGCCCAGTTCTTC
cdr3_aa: CASSADRAQFF

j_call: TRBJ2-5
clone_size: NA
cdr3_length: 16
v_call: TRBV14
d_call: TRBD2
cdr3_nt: TGTGCCAGCAGCCCCGGGACTAGCGGGTCTGGGGAGACCCAGTACTTC
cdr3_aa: CASSPGTSGSGETQYF

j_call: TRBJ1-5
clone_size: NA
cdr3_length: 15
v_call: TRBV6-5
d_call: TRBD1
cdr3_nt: TGTGCCAGCTCTTCTCGACAGGGGAGCAATCAGCCCCAGCATTTT
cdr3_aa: CASSSRQGSNQPQHF

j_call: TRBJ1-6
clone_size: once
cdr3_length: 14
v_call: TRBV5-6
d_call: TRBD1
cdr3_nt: TGTGCCAGCAGCCGGGACAGGGGATATTCACCCCTCCACTTT
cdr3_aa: CASSRDRGYSPLHF

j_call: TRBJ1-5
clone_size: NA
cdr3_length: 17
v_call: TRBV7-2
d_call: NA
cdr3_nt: TGTGCCAGCAGCTTATTTAGGCCCGGCTATAGCAATCAGCCCCAGCATTTT
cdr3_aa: CASSLFRPGYSNQPQHF

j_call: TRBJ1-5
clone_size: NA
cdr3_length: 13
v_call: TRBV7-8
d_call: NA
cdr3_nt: TGTGCCAGCAGCTTACCGGGCAATCAGCCCCAGCATTTT
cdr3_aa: CASSLPGNQPQHF